The 7 T cell receptor beta chains below were found in one sample sequenced in a study of spatial heterogeneity in lung cancer. The sample's time point: sample taken at primary tumor resection. Their specific antigens are unknown. Study results and limitations: Tumoral mutation counts were tracked by counts of expanded intratumoral alpha and beta TCRs.

TCRdb reprocessed the 5' RACE reads with MiXCR, giving one entry per CDR3 protein. The table records roughly 10,000 distinct CDR3 sequences, under 10% of them present only once. The sample here was lung tumor tissue, taken at surgery. These receptors came from a female donor with early-stage non-small cell lung cancer.

The sample holds many counts of this clonotype. The library was prepared for alpha chains; this beta chain is a stray read, so its frequency means little. The rearrangement links TRBV11-2 to TRBJ2-2, with a tentative D call TRBD1 (6 bases). The CDR3 has 15 amino acids. CDR1 and CDR2 (germline): SGHAT, FQNNGV. The ends were cut back, 6 bases at V and 5 bases at J, with 16 bases in the middle. As DNA, the CDR3 is TGTGCCAGCAGTTCGGTCAGGGGACGTACCGGGGAGCTGTTTTTT. Amino acid sequence: CASSSVRGRTGELFF.

This clonotype was seen many times. This beta chain is a stray sequence in a library constructed for alpha chains; its clone size is not meaningful. The rearrangement uses TRBV5-1 and TRBJ2-5; no clear D. The CDR3 is 17 amino acids. V was trimmed by 4 bases and J by 0 bases, leaving 19 bases between them. Germline V gene data show CDR1 as SGHRS and CDR2 as YFSETQ. CDR3 sequence reads: CASSPLLLTVYQETQYF. CDR3 nucleotide sequence: TGCGCCAGCAGCCCCCTTCTCCTCACCGTGTACCAAGAGACCCAGTACTTC.

This clonotype was observed many times. This beta chain came through as a stray read in a library set up for alpha chains, and its size says little. J is TRBJ2-7 and V is TRBV9; the match to TRBD2 covers 10 bases. This CDR3 is 13 amino acids long. Germline CDR1 reads SGDLS; CDR2 reads YYNGEE. V shed 4 bases, J shed 6 bases, and the junction held 4 bases outside the gene matches. The CDR3 coding sequence is TGTGCCAGCAGCCTTAGCGGGGGGATCGAGCAGTACTTC. It specifies CASSLSGGIEQYF. The full variable domain, with the rest looked up from reference TRBV9 and TRBJ2-7, is DSGVTQTPKHLITATGQRVTLRCSPRSGDLSVYWYQQSLDQGLQFLIQYYNGEERAKGNILERFSAQQFPDLHSELNLSSLELGDSALYFCASSLSGGIEQYFGPGTRLTVT.

As regards this clonotype: Germline is not matched at one junction end, which may reflect a read error. This beta chain is off target for a library built for alpha chains, so its abundance means little. This rearrangement joins TRBV5-1 to TRBJ2-5, with 11 nucleotides matching TRBD2. Germline V gene lookup returns CDR1 SGHRS and CDR2 YFSETQ. The CDR3 has 14 amino acids. This CDR3 is CASSPSGGSTGVNF. For the CDR3, the DNA is TGCGCCAGCAGCCCTAGCGGGGGGTCAACTGGAGTGAACTTC.

This clonotype is deemed large. With the library built for alpha chains, this beta chain is off target and its frequency is not meaningful. The chain links TRBV12-3 or TRBV12-4 to TRBJ1-5, with D tentatively TRBD1 (5 bases). Trimming cost V 2 bases and J 5 bases, with 16 bases left between them. CDR3 size: 16 residues. As DNA, the CDR3 is TGTGCCAGCAGTTTATCGGGAGGCCAGGGTTATCAGCCCCAGCATTTT. It specifies CASSLSGGQGYQPQHF.

This clonotype was counted many times. The size of this beta chain means little, since it is a stray read in a library made for alpha chains. The chain is built from TRBV5-1 and TRBJ2-7; the D gene could be TRBD1 or TRBD2 (5 bases each). Germline assignment: CDR1 SGHRS and CDR2 YFSETQ. V dropped 3 bases and J dropped 5 bases, with 18 bases sitting between them. This CDR3 contains 15 residues. The DNA for the CDR3 is TGCGCCAGCAGCTCCGGGACCTACGCCGGGAACGAGCAGTACTTC. Its protein product is CASSSGTYAGNEQYF. Supplemented by reference TRBV5-1 and TRBJ2-7, the full variable domain reads KAGVTQTPRYLIKTRGQQVTLSCSPISGHRSVSWYQQTPGQGLQFLFEYFSETQRNKGNFPGRFSGRQFSNSRSEMNVSTLELGDSALYLCASSSGTYAGNEQYFGPGTRLTVT.

This clonotype was recorded many times. The library was prepared for alpha chains; this beta chain is a stray read, so its frequency means little. CDR3 loop: CASTRDSLSYEQYF. The CDR3 coding sequence is TGTGCCAGCACACGGGACAGTCTCTCCTACGAGCAGTACTTC. The chain couples TRBV25-1 to TRBJ2-7; 7 bases line up with TRBD1. V lost 7 bases and J lost 0; bases outside the gene matches: 6. This CDR3 comprises 14 residues. Germline-derived CDR1 and CDR2 are MGHDK and SYGVNS.